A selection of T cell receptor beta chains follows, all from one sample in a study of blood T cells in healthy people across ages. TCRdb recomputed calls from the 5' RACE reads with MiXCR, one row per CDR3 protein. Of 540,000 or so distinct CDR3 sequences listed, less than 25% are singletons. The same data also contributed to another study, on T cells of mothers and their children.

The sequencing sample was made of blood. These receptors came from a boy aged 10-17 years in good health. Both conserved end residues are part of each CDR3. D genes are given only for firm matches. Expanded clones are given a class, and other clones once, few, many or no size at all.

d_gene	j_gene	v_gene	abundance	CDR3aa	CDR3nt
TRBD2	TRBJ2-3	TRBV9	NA	CASSALAGRQYF	TGTGCCAGCAGCGCGTTAGCGGGGAGACAGTATTTT
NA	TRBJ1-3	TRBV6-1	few	CASRDSSGNTIYF	TGTGCCAGCAGGGACAGCTCTGGAAACACCATATATTTT
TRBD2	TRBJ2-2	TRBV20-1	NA	CSAPPRVAGVFNTGELFF	TGCAGTGCCCCTCCCAGGGTAGCGGGGGTTTTTAACACCGGGGAGCTGTTTTTT
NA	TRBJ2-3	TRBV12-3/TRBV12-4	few	CASSFSGLQDTQYF	TGTGCCAGCAGTTTTTCCGGACTGCAAGATACGCAGTATTTT
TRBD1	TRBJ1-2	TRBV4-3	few	CASGPGTGKNYGYTF	TGCGCCAGCGGCCCGGGGACAGGGAAAAACTATGGCTACACCTTC
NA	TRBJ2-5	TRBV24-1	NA	CATGGSGQRETQYF	TGTGCCACCGGGGGATCAGGACAGAGAGAGACCCAGTACTTC
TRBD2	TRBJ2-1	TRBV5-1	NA	CASSFQRGPYNEQFF	TGCGCCAGCAGCTTCCAGCGGGGGCCCTACAATGAGCAGTTCTTC
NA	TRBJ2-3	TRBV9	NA	CASSVLGNPDTQYF	TGTGCCAGCAGCGTCTTGGGGAATCCCGATACGCAGTATTTT
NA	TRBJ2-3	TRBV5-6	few	CASSTGVRGVGTDTQYF	TGTGCCAGCAGCACCGGGGTGCGCGGGGTGGGCACAGATACGCAGTATTTT
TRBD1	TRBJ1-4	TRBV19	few	CASRRDRVATNEKLFF	TGTGCCAGCCGCCGGGACAGGGTTGCAACTAATGAAAAGCTGTTTTTT
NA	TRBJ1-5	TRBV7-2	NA	CASSSRGGRQPQHF	TGTGCCAGCAGCTCGAGGGGGGGCAGGCAGCCCCAGCATTTT
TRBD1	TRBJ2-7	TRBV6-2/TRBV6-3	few	CASSHDRGPYEQYF	TGTGCCAGCAGTCACGACAGGGGGCCCTACGAGCAGTACTTC
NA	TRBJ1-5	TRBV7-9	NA	CASSLAGTNQPQHF	TGTGCCAGCAGCTTAGCAGGGACCAATCAGCCCCAGCATTTT
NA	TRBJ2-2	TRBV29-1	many	CSVGQTNTGELFF	TGCAGCGTTGGGCAAACGAACACCGGGGAGCTGTTTTTT
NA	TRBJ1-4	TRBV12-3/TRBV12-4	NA	CASSFGKRGRGEKLFF	TGTGCCAGCAGTTTCGGGAAGCGGGGGCGGGGTGAAAAACTGTTTTTT
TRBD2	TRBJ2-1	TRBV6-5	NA	CASSKGTSGLEQFF	TGTGCCAGCAGTAAGGGGACTAGCGGCCTCGAGCAGTTCTTC
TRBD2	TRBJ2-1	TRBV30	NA	CAWSASRTSGGYNEQFF	TGTGCCTGGAGTGCCTCTCGGACTAGCGGGGGATACAATGAGCAGTTCTTC
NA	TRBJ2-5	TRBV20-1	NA	CSARDSTADQETQYF	TGCAGTGCTAGAGATTCGACAGCCGACCAAGAGACCCAGTACTTC
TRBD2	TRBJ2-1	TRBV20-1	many	CSGREAHYNEQFF	TGCAGTGGGCGGGAGGCCCACTACAATGAGCAGTTCTTC
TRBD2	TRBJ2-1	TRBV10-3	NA	CAISGTSVGDEQFF	TGTGCCATCAGTGGGACTAGCGTGGGCGATGAGCAGTTCTTC
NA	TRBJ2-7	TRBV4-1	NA	CASSQVMGGADEQYF	TGCGCCAGCAGCCAAGTGATGGGGGGTGCGGACGAGCAGTACTTC
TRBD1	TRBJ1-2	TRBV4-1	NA	CASSQGTGLIYGYTF	TGCGCCAGCAGCCAAGGGACAGGGCTAATCTATGGCTACACCTTC
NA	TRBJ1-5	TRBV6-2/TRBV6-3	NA	CASSLTDILPQHF	TGTGCCAGCAGCCTCACAGATATTCTACCCCAGCATTTT
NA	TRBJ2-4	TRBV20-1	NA	CSARDAREAKNIQYF	TGCAGTGCTAGAGATGCCAGGGAGGCCAAAAACATTCAGTACTTC
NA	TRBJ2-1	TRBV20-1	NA	CSATLTGTINEQFF	TGCAGTGCTACTCTAACGGGAACCATAAATGAGCAGTTCTTC
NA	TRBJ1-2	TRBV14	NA	CASSQHGRSYGYTF	TGTGCCAGCAGCCAACACGGACGGAGCTATGGCTACACCTTC
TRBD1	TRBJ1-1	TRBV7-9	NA	CASSPRDSEAFF	TGTGCCAGCAGCCCTAGGGACAGCGAAGCTTTCTTT
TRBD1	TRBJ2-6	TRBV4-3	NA	CASSLEGQGPSEANVLTF	TGCGCCAGCAGCCTCGAAGGACAGGGCCCCTCTGAGGCCAACGTCCTGACTTTC
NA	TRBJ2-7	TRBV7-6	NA	CASSLVSSSYAQYF	TGTGCCAGCAGCTTAGTATCCAGCTCCTACGCGCAGTACTTC
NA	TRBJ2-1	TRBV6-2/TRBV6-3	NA	CASRIRDNYNEQFF	TGTGCCAGCAGGATTCGGGACAACTACAATGAGCAGTTCTTC
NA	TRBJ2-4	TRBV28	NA	CASSQPTNLAKNIQYF	TGTGCCAGCAGTCAACCGACCAACTTAGCCAAAAACATTCAGTACTTC
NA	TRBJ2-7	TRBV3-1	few	CASSQDPDSAYEQYF	TGTGCCAGCAGCCAAGATCCCGACTCCGCCTACGAGCAGTACTTC
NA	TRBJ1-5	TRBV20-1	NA	CSARVGRGPLSNQSQHF	TGCAGTGCTAGAGTGGGCAGGGGACCCCTTAGCAATCAGTCCCAGCATTTT
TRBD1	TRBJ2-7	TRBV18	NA	CASSRLPGQGGYEQYF	TGTGCCAGCTCACGCTTACCGGGACAGGGAGGATACGAGCAGTACTTC
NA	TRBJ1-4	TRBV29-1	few	CSVTRGEKLFF	TGCAGCGTTACACGTGGAGAAAAACTGTTTTTT
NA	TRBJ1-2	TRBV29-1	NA	CSVEDRRSTENYGYTF	TGCAGCGTTGAAGATCGGAGGAGCACGGAGAACTATGGCTACACCTTC
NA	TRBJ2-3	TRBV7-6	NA	CASSPAVTDTQYF	TGTGCCAGCAGCCCAGCGGTCACAGATACGCAGTATTTT
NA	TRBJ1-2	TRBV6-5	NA	CAGSYSGGNSRGYTF	TGTGCCGGCAGTTACTCGGGCGGGAACTCTAGGGGCTACACCTTC
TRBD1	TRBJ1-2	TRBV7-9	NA	CASTFLGRTGRYGYTF	TGTGCCAGCACCTTTCTGGGACGGACAGGACGCTATGGCTACACCTTC
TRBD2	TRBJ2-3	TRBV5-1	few	CASSTSGRSTDTQYF	TGCGCCAGCAGCACTAGCGGCAGAAGCACAGATACGCAGTATTTT
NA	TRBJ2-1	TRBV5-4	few	CASSLDGSPYNEQFF	TGTGCCAGCAGCTTGGACGGGTCGCCCTACAATGAGCAGTTCTTC
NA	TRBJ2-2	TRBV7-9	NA	CASSLPNRDTGELFF	TGTGCCAGCAGCTTACCGAACAGGGACACCGGGGAGCTGTTTTTT
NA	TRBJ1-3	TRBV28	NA	CASIPGGSGNTIYF	TGTGCCAGCATTCCGGGCGGCTCTGGAAACACCATATATTTT
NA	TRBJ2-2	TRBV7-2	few	CASSAWGPLNTGELFF	TGTGCCAGCAGCGCATGGGGTCCCTTGAACACCGGGGAGCTGTTTTTT
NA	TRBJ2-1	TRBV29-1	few	CSVNSYNEQFF	TGCAGCGTCAACTCCTACAATGAGCAGTTCTTC
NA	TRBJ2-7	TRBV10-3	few	CAISESSRGAYEQYF	TGTGCCATCAGTGAGTCGAGCAGGGGTGCCTACGAGCAGTACTTC
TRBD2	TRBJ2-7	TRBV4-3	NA	CASSHQLAGEGYEQYF	TGCGCCAGCAGCCACCAACTAGCGGGAGAGGGCTACGAGCAGTACTTC
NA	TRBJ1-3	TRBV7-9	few	CASSPPQVRSGNTIYF	TGTGCCAGCAGCCCGCCCCAGGTTCGCTCTGGAAACACCATATATTTT